This T cell receptor beta chain was profiled in a study of CD8 T cells in Susac syndrome. CDR3 size: 12 residues. Per the germline V gene, CDR1 is SGHTA and CDR2 is FQGTGA. V dropped 1 base and J dropped 4 bases, with 3 bases sitting between them. Reverse transcription of roughly 0.5 to 1 ug RNA was carried out with random hexamers. Amplification of TCR beta CDR3 was carried out by immunoSEQ multiplex PCR, which covered 54 Vbeta and 13 Jbeta segments. TCRdb re-derived calls from the immunoSEQ multiplex PCR reads in MiXCR, one entry per CDR3 protein. The table lists roughly 140,000 distinct CDR3 sequences, approximately 96% of them singletons. In blood CD8+ and CD4+ T cells, TCR beta underwent sequencing. TEMRA cells were FACS-enriched, unlike CD8+ and CD4+ T cells, which were negatively isolated.

V and J are TRBV7-3 and TRBJ2-3, with D hard to call. Sequencing used CD4+ T cells from PBMCs. The TCR sequence derives from a human donor with Susac syndrome. The CDR3: CASSLSADTQYF. CDR3 coding DNA: TGTGCCAGCAGCTTAAGTGCAGATACGCAGTATTTT.